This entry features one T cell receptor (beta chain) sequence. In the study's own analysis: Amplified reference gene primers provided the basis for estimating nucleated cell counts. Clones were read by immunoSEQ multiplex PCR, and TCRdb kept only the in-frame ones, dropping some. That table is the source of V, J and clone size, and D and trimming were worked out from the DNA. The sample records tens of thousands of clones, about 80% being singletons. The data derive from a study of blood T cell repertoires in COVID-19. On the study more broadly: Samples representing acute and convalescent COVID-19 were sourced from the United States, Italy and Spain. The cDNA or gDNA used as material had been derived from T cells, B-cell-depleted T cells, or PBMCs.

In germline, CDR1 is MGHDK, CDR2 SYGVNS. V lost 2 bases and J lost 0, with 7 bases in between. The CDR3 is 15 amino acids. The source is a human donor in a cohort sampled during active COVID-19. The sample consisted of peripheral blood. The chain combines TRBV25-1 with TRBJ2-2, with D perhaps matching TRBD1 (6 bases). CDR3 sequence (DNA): TGTGCCAGCAGTGAAACAGGGCCGAACACCGGGGAGCTGTTTTTT. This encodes CASSETGPNTGELFF.